This is a list of T cell receptor beta chains from one sample in a study of T cell repertoires in cytomegalovirus infection. These receptors are not linked to any known antigen. In TCRdb, the reads were re-called with MiXCR into one record per CDR3 protein. In the table there are about 24,000 distinct CDR3 sequences, 20% to 25% of which are singletons. The sequencing used CD8+ T cells from cultured PBMCs, collected from culture after CMV antigen stimulation. All receptors come from a human donor in good health (CMV status not recorded). Some clones in this sample may be carry-over from other donors' samples. Both conserved end residues are part of each CDR3. A D gene is named only where the DNA matches it firmly. Only part of the rows carry a size: once, few, many, or a class if the clone is expanded.

clone_size j_call d_call v_call cdr3_nt cdr3_aa
few TRBJ2-7 . TRBV6-6 TGTGCCAGCAGTGAGGCCGGGATCTACAACTCCTACGAGCAGTACTTC CASSEAGIYNSYEQYF
. TRBJ2-7 TRBD2 TRBV19 TGTGCCAGTAGTCCCGGGACTAGCGGGGTTTTGGAGCAGTACTTC CASSPGTSGVLEQYF
. TRBJ2-1 . TRBV12-3/TRBV12-4 TGTGCCAGCAGTTATGGCAGCTCCTACAATGAGCAGTTCTTC CASSYGSSYNEQFF
few TRBJ2-1 . TRBV15 TGTGCCACCAGCAGAGAGAAGGATTTCAATGAGCAGTTCTTC CATSREKDFNEQFF
. TRBJ2-7 . TRBV27 TGTGCCAGCAGTTTATCGCGGCAATACTACGAGCAGTACTTC CASSLSRQYYEQYF
few TRBJ2-1 TRBD2 TRBV20-1 TGCAGTTCTAAGCCCTTTCGACCGGGACTAGCGGGGAACAATGAGCAGTTCTTC CSSKPFRPGLAGNNEQFF
. TRBJ1-4 . TRBV7-9 TGTGCCAGCAGCGCCACCAGGGATAAGGATGAAAAACTGTTTTTT CASSATRDKDEKLFF
few TRBJ2-2 . TRBV29-1 TGCAGCGTTGAAGGCTGGACCGGGGAGCTGTTTTTT CSVEGWTGELFF
. TRBJ2-4 . TRBV3-1 TGTGCCAGCAGCGCCCCGGGAGTGGGGAAAAACATTCAGTACTTC CASSAPGVGKNIQYF
many TRBJ2-7 TRBD2 TRBV7-2 TGTGCCAGCAGCTGGGGACTAGCGGGGGAATACGAGCAGTACTTC CASSWGLAGEYEQYF
. TRBJ2-3 . TRBV27 TGTGCCAGCAGTTTTTCGGGACGTCAGGGGACAGATACGCAGTATTTT CASSFSGRQGTDTQYF
. TRBJ2-5 . TRBV18 TGTGCCAGCTCACCACCAGGCAGGGGACAAGAGACCCAGTACTTC CASSPPGRGQETQYF
. TRBJ2-7 . TRBV6-1 TGTGCCAGCAGTGCCCAGCAGGACGCCTCCTACGAGCAGTACTTC CASSAQQDASYEQYF
few TRBJ2-2 . TRBV11-2 TGTGCCAGCAGCTTACAGGGTCCGGGCACCGGGGAGCTGTTTTTT CASSLQGPGTGELFF
few TRBJ1-6 . TRBV15 TGTGCCACCAGCAGAGATCCCCGAAATGGGCCCCTCCACTTT CATSRDPRNGPLHF
few TRBJ1-1 TRBD1 TRBV19 TGTGCCAGTAGTATTCTCCTCGGACAGGGCTTCCCTGAAGCTTTCTTT CASSILLGQGFPEAFF
. TRBJ2-2 TRBD1 TRBV10-3 TGTGCCATCAGTGCTCGCCCCGGGACAGGGTGGGCCGGGGAGCTGTTTTTT CAISARPGTGWAGELFF
. TRBJ1-1 . TRBV7-6 TGTGCCAGCAGCTTAGCGGGACGGGCTACTGAAGCTTTCTTT CASSLAGRATEAFF
many TRBJ2-2 TRBD1 TRBV6-5 TGTGCCAGCAGGGGACAGGGGGACACCGGGGAGCTGTTTTTT CASRGQGDTGELFF
. TRBJ1-1 TRBD1 TRBV27 TGTGCCAGCAGTTGGACAGGGAGCACTGAAGCTTTCTTT CASSWTGSTEAFF
few TRBJ2-2 . TRBV6-4 TGTGCCAGCAGTGACTTGGGCGGAACGAACACCGGGGAGCTGTTTTTT CASSDLGGTNTGELFF
few TRBJ2-3 TRBD2 TRBV27 TGTGCCAGCAGTTTATCGGGACTAGCACTCAGCACAGATACGCAGTATTTT CASSLSGLALSTDTQYF
. TRBJ2-6 . TRBV4-1 TGCGCCAGCAGCCGGTCTGGGGCCAACGTCCTGACTTTC CASSRSGANVLTF
. TRBJ2-5 TRBD1 TRBV6-2/TRBV6-3 TGTGCCAGCCAGGACAGGGGGCTGGAGACCCAGTACTTC CASQDRGLETQYF
few TRBJ1-6 . TRBV23-1 TGCGCCAGCAGTCATCCGAGGGCGGGGGCGTTCTATAATTCACCCCTCCACTTT CASSHPRAGAFYNSPLHF
many TRBJ1-4 . TRBV6-1 TGTGCCAGCGCCCCGGGCCAAACTAATGAAAAACTGTTTTTT CASAPGQTNEKLFF
few TRBJ2-1 . TRBV24-1 TGTGCCACCAGTGATCCGTGGGACAATGAGCAGTTCTTC CATSDPWDNEQFF
. TRBJ2-3 TRBD2 TRBV4-3 TGCGCCAGCAGCCAGGGGACTAGCGGGGGGGCAATGAATACGCAGTATTTT CASSQGTSGGAMNTQYF
few TRBJ1-2 . TRBV12-3/TRBV12-4 TGTGCCTCTGGGGAAATGGTATATGGCTACACCTTC CASGEMVYGYTF
. TRBJ1-4 TRBD1 TRBV4-1 TGCGCCAGCAGCCAACGGGACCGGGACAGATATGAAAAACTGTTTTTT CASSQRDRDRYEKLFF
many TRBJ1-6 TRBD1 TRBV4-2 TGTGCCAGCAGCCATTATACCCCGGGACAGGGCAATTCACCCCTCCACTTT CASSHYTPGQGNSPLHF
. TRBJ2-6 TRBD1 TRBV18 TGTGCCAGCTCACCAGCTGCGTGGACAGGTTACTCTGGGGCCAACGTCCTGACTTTC CASSPAAWTGYSGANVLTF
. TRBJ2-7 . TRBV7-4 TGTGCCAGCAGGCCTAATGAGGGACAAGATTTCTACGAGCAGTACTTC CASRPNEGQDFYEQYF
. TRBJ2-4 TRBD2 TRBV15 TGTGCCACCAGGGTGGGGGGGGATATAGCCAAAAACATTCAGTACTTC CATRVGGDIAKNIQYF
. TRBJ1-1 TRBD1 TRBV28 TGTGCCAGCATTATACCGGGACAGGGTGAAGCTTTCTTT CASIIPGQGEAFF
. TRBJ1-5 TRBD1 TRBV19 TGTGCCAGTAGTATTCTCGGGGACAGGGAGATCGGTCAGCCCCAGCATTTT CASSILGDREIGQPQHF
. TRBJ1-2 . TRBV12-3/TRBV12-4 TGTGCCAGCACCCTAGGGGGGGCTGAAGGCTACACCTTC CASTLGGAEGYTF
many TRBJ2-3 . TRBV5-1 TGCGCCAGCAGCTTTGGATGGTCCGGGGGAGCGGGAGATACGCAGTATTTT CASSFGWSGGAGDTQYF
few TRBJ1-5 . TRBV19 TGTGCCAGTAGTATAGAGGAGGGGGGACGGCAGCCCCAGCATTTT CASSIEEGGRQPQHF
. TRBJ2-3 . TRBV4-2 TGTGCCAGCAGCCAAGGGGGAGATACGCAGTATTTT CASSQGGDTQYF
. TRBJ2-5 TRBD2 TRBV12-3/TRBV12-4 TGTGCCAGCAGTTGGGGGGACGGGGGGGTCCTCCAAGAGACCCAGTACTTC CASSWGDGGVLQETQYF
many TRBJ1-2 . TRBV7-8 TGTGCCAGCAGCCCAATAATCCAGGGAGGAGCTAACTATGGCTACACCTTC CASSPIIQGGANYGYTF
. TRBJ1-3 . TRBV12-5 TGTGCTAGTGGTGACCCCCAGACAAGACCTGGAAACACCATATATTTT CASGDPQTRPGNTIYF
few TRBJ2-2 TRBD2 TRBV4-3 TGCGCCAGCGGGACTAGTCTATCCGGGGAGCTGTTTTTT CASGTSLSGELFF
. TRBJ1-3 . TRBV20-1 TGCAGTGCTAGAGATTTCGGGGGGTCCCTAGTATCTGGAAACACCATATATTTT CSARDFGGSLVSGNTIYF
few TRBJ2-5 TRBD2 TRBV20-1 TGCAGTGCTAGAGGGGAAGCGGGGGGAACACAAGAGACCCAGTACTTC CSARGEAGGTQETQYF
. TRBJ1-2 . TRBV10-3 TGTGCCATCAGCGGCCGGAACAGGGTCCGACATGGCTACACCTTC CAISGRNRVRHGYTF
. TRBJ1-4 TRBD1 TRBV27 TGTGCCAGCAGTCAGGGGGCGCGGGTTGAAAAACTGTTTTTT CASSQGARVEKLFF